This T cell receptor (beta chain) is drawn from a study of T cells in Graves' hyperthyroidism and ophthalmopathy. The investigators amplified TCR beta CDR3 regions from RNA transcripts. First-round RT-PCR targeting the TCR CDR3 was performed with the HTBI primer set. One entry per CDR3 protein, called by TCRdb with MiXCR from the multiplex PCR reads. Altogether around 350,000 distinct CDR3 sequences are present, approximately 19% being singletons, with the ten largest covering about 3.7%. Trimming shortened V by 5 bases and J by 0 bases, and 11 bases separated the two germline ends. The CDR3 sequence is 14 residues long. Germline CDR1 reads SGHVS; CDR2 reads FQNEAQ. This clonotype was recorded many times.

The sample taken for sequencing was blood. The origin of this receptor is a woman younger than 30 with Graves' hyperthyroidism. The chain recombines TRBV7-8 with TRBJ2-7, with a weak D call TRBD2 (5 bases). The DNA of the CDR3 is TGTGCCAGCAGCCCCGGACGGGACTCCTACGAGCAGTACTTC. Its protein is CASSPGRDSYEQYF.